Listed below are T cell receptor beta chains from one sample, sequenced in a study of T cell repertoires in cytomegalovirus infection. For these TCRs, the target antigens are not known. TCRdb re-analysed the reads in MiXCR, keeping a single row per CDR3 protein. The sample includes some 500,000 distinct CDR3 sequences, roughly a third of them seen just once. This specimen was cultured PBMCs, taken from culture after CMV antigen stimulation. These receptors were collected from a human donor in good health (CMV status not recorded). Some clones in this sample may be carry-over from other donors' samples. The CDR3 runs from the conserved cysteine through the conserved F or W. The D gene is left open where the match is weak. Clone size is not always given. Where it is, it says once, few, many or a class for expanded clones.

NA	once	TRBJ2-3	TRBV6-1	CASRPPYRDRDTQYF	TGTGCCAGCAGACCCCCCTACCGCGACAGAGATACGCAGTATTTT
TRBD1	few	TRBJ2-6	TRBV7-3	CASSSRTGTPLAGANVLTF	TGTGCCAGCAGCTCCCGGACAGGGACCCCCCTGGCTGGGGCCAACGTCCTGACTTTC
TRBD2	few	TRBJ2-3	TRBV27	CASTLRLAGSRTDTQYF	TGTGCCAGCACCCTCCGACTAGCGGGTTCGCGCACAGATACGCAGTATTTT
NA	NA	TRBJ2-1	TRBV7-2	CASSSRTRGFELF	TGTGCCAGCAGCTCGCGCACAAGGGGGTTTGAGCTCTTC
NA	NA	TRBJ2-3	TRBV7-2	CASSRSNTDTDTQYF	TGTGCCAGCAGCCGCAGTAATACGGACACAGATACGCAGTATTTT
NA	NA	TRBJ1-1	TRBV7-4	CASTLGGGAGTEAFF	TGTGCAAGCACCCTAGGGGGGGGCGCGGGCACTGAAGCTTTCTTT
TRBD1	NA	TRBJ1-2	TRBV5-4	CASSFRTGSDYGYTF	TGTGCCAGCAGCTTTCGGACAGGCTCGGACTATGGCTACACCTTC
TRBD2	NA	TRBJ2-1	TRBV15	CATSSGTSGNEQFF	TGTGCCACCAGCAGCGGGACTAGCGGCAATGAGCAGTTCTTC
NA	few	TRBJ2-1	TRBV11-2	CASSLEVLANSYNEQFF	TGTGCCAGCAGCTTAGAGGTGCTCGCAAACTCCTACAATGAGCAGTTCTTC
TRBD1	NA	TRBJ1-2	TRBV29-1	CTVAGQGEGYTF	TGCACCGTCGCTGGACAGGGTGAAGGCTACACCTTC
NA	NA	TRBJ2-7	TRBV4-2	CASSQGTSSSYEQYF	TGTGCCAGCAGCCAAGGGACTTCCAGCTCCTACGAGCAGTACTTC
TRBD1	NA	TRBJ1-1	TRBV5-1	CASSFETGQGLTEAFF	TGCGCCAGCAGCTTCGAAACGGGACAGGGGCTCACTGAAGCTTTCTTT
TRBD2	NA	TRBJ2-7	TRBV28	CASSLSWRERRLEQYF	TGTGCCAGCAGTTTATCGTGGCGGGAGAGGCGGTTAGAGCAGTACTTC
TRBD2	NA	TRBJ2-1	TRBV7-9	CASRQTSGSSYNEQFF	TGTGCCAGCAGACAGACTAGCGGGAGCTCCTACAATGAGCAGTTCTTC
NA	few	TRBJ1-5	TRBV6-1	CASNHRDVGNQPQHF	TGTGCCAGCAATCATAGGGACGTGGGCAATCAGCCCCAGCATTTT
TRBD2	few	TRBJ2-7	TRBV7-2	CASSYPGTSIYEQYF	TGTGCCAGCAGCTACCCCGGGACTAGCATCTACGAGCAGTACTTC